Below, one T cell receptor (beta chain) is given with its context. This specimen comes from a study of CD8 T cells in ankylosing spondylitis. A single record per CDR3 protein comes from TCRdb applying MiXCR to the 5' RACE reads. Of 200,000 to 250,000 distinct CDR3 sequences in the sample, roughly 32% were seen once. The CDR3 contains 15 residues. V dropped 1 base and J dropped 4; count of bases not matched to a gene: 5. Germline lookup yields CDR1 SGHAT and CDR2 FQNNGV. The sequence was collected from a male donor with ankylosing spondylitis or in good health (not recorded which). What was sequenced was blood, either unsorted or a sorted T cell fraction (not recorded which). This rearrangement joins TRBV11-2 to TRBJ1-2; TRBD1 matches at 8 bases. CDR3 DNA sequence: TGTGCCAGCAGCTTAGGGTCCGGACAGGGCTATGGCTACACCTTC. Encoded protein: CASSLGSGQGYGYTF.